A single sample is the source of the 11 T cell receptor beta chains below, sequenced in a study of T-cell reconstitution after alpha-beta-depleted transplantation in children. Unique molecular identifiers were incorporated during preparation of the TCRbeta library. TCRdb reanalysed the PCR reads using MiXCR and keeps one entry per CDR3 protein. The profile shows 250,000 to 400,000 distinct CDR3 sequences, over 20% of them singletons. Material: PBMCs, mostly from graft donor cells, obtained 180 days after TCRalphabeta/CD19-depleted stem cell transplant. The source of these receptors is a male patient younger than 18 who had a stem cell transplant for acute lymphoblastic leukemia, so the T cells may come from the graft donor.

This clonotype was seen a handful of times. The chain combines TRBV20-1 with TRBJ1-1, with a possible D match to TRBD1 (6 bases). V lost 5 bases and J 7 bases, leaving 20 bases between the germline ends. The CDR3 is 14 residues long. Looked up from germline, CDR1 is DFQATT and CDR2 is SNEGSKA (reference sequence). CDR3 protein: CSAPVGGARGEAFF. Written as DNA, the CDR3 is TGCAGTGCTCCTGTTGGGGGCGCCCGGGGTGAAGCTTTCTTT.

This clonotype was picked up many times. This chain links TRBV10-3 with TRBJ2-7, with D tentatively TRBD2 (6 bases). Trimming pared 5 bases from V and 3 bases from J, leaving 11 bases between. Looked up from germline, CDR1 is ENHRY and CDR2 is SYGVKD. This CDR3 comprises 13 residues. CDR3 coding DNA: TGTGCCATCAGTTCCGGGGGAAGCTACGAGCAGTACTTC. It codes for CAISSGGSYEQYF.

This clonotype has a handful of counts. The CDR3 DNA reads TGTGCCAGCAGTTACGTTCGGGATAGCTCCTACAATGAGCAGTTCTTC. It encodes CASSYVRDSSYNEQFF. This sequence joins TRBV6-2 or TRBV6-3 and TRBJ2-1; possibly TRBD2 for D (5 bases). CDR3 length: 16 amino acids. CDR1 and CDR2 (germline): MNHEY, SVGEGT. Trimming pared 2 bases from V and 0 bases from J, leaving 11 bases between.

This clonotype was detected once. This chain uses TRBV9 with TRBJ1-2, with a weak D call TRBD1 (5 bases). Germline loops: CDR1 SGDLS, CDR2 YYNGEE. V lost 0 bases and J 5 bases, leaving 23 bases between the germline ends. CDR3 size: 18 residues. The CDR3 DNA reads TGTGCCAGCAGCGTAGAGAGGACACTCCAACCCCACTATTATGGCTACACCTTC. Residues: CASSVERTLQPHYYGYTF.

The chain combines TRBV25-1 with TRBJ2-5; D is undetermined. CDR1 and CDR2 from the germline V gene are MGHDK and SYGVNS. This CDR3 is built from 12 residues. The V end was cut by 1 base, the J end by 5 bases, with 5 bases between. For the CDR3, the DNA is TGTGCCAGCAGTGAATGGTTGGAGACCCAGTACTTC. Its protein product is CASSEWLETQYF.

This chain links TRBV6-5 with TRBJ2-3; 13 bases fit TRBD2. The V gene's germline CDR1 is MNHEY and CDR2 SVGAGI. Trimming took 3 bases from V and 3 from J; bases not matched to a gene: 6. This CDR3 contains 17 residues. The CDR3 region has the DNA TGTGCCAGCAGTTATGGGGGACTAGCGGGATTAACAGATACGCAGTATTTT. Its translation is CASSYGGLAGLTDTQYF.

The chain uses TRBV3-1 and TRBJ2-2, with D perhaps TRBD2 (5 bases). The CDR3 contains 14 residues. In germline, CDR1 is LGHDT, CDR2 YNNKEL (reference sequence). Trimming removed 0 bases from V and 6 bases from J, with 8 bases in between. CDR3: CASSQDYGAGELFF. For the CDR3, the DNA is TGTGCCAGCAGCCAAGATTACGGGGCCGGGGAGCTGTTTTTT.

The J gene is TRBJ2-7, the V gene TRBV7-6; either TRBD1 or TRBD2 may supply D (5 bases each). CDR1 and CDR2 from the germline V gene are SGHVS and FNYEAQ. The CDR3 is made up of 14 amino acids. Deletions cut 5 bases from V and 2 bases from J, with 13 bases between. CDR3 amino acids: CASSLGDGPYEQYF. As DNA, the CDR3 is TGTGCCAGCAGCCTCGGGGACGGCCCCTACGAGCAGTACTTC.

The chain is built from TRBV20-1 and TRBJ1-6; D might be TRBD1 (5 bases). This CDR3 region has 15 residues. Germline CDR1 DFQATT, CDR2 SNEGSKA (reference sequence). V dropped 0 bases and J dropped 6 bases, with 12 bases sitting between them. CDR3 loop: CSAREEGRLNSPLHF. Here the CDR3 DNA reads TGCAGTGCTAGAGAAGAGGGGAGACTTAATTCACCCCTCCACTTT.

This clonotype was picked up a small number of times. The chain couples TRBV18 to TRBJ2-3; no clear D. Trimming cost V 0 bases and J 6 bases, with 13 bases left between them. Germline CDR1 is KGHSH and CDR2 is LQKENI. The CDR3 extends over 15 amino acids. CDR3 bases: TGTGCCAGCTCACCACCGAACTTGGGAACGGATACGCAGTATTTT. The encoded protein is CASSPPNLGTDTQYF.

The chain recombines TRBV24-1 with TRBJ2-2, with a possible D match to TRBD1 (7 bases). The CDR3 extends over 15 amino acids. Per germline, CDR1 KGHDR and CDR2 SFDVKD. V was cut by 4 bases and J by 2 bases, with 10 bases left in between. The CDR3 sequence: CATSETGTNTGELFF. The DNA for the CDR3 is TGTGCCACCAGTGAGACAGGGACTAACACCGGGGAGCTGTTTTTT.